Listed here are 24 T cell receptor beta chains from one sample, sequenced in a study of blood T cell repertoires in COVID-19. The data were produced by immunoSEQ multiplex PCR, yet TCRdb's version contains in-frame clones alone and is incomplete. The table shows hundreds of thousands of clones, with more than 70% occurring only once. The sample was PBMCs or T cells enriched from blood (not recorded which). These receptors were taken from a woman aged 18-29 years who had been exposed to COVID-19.

This clone was recorded once. V usage is TRBV9 and J usage is TRBJ2-1; D may be TRBD1 (5 bases). The V gene lost 0 bases and the J gene lost 10 bases, with 17 bases spanning the gap. This CDR3 has 15 residues. The germline V gene has CDR1 SGDLS and CDR2 YYNGEE. CDR3 sequence: CASSVGPQPSGEQFF. The CDR3, as DNA: TGTGCCAGCAGCGTAGGTCCCCAGCCCTCAGGGGAGCAGTTCTTC.

This chain joins TRBV7-9 and TRBJ1-5; 7 bases fit TRBD1. CDR1 is SEHNR, CDR2 FQNEAQ, per germline (reference sequence). The junction had 12 bases not matched to a gene; V was cut back by 4 bases and J by 0 bases. This CDR3 region has 18 residues. Written as DNA, the CDR3 is TGTGCCAGCAGCTCTTGGACAGGTTCGGGGTATAGCAATCAGCCCCAGCATTTT. This sequence encodes CASSSWTGSGYSNQPQHF.

The J gene is TRBJ1-6, the V gene TRBV9, with 7 bases that match TRBD1. Trimming took 2 bases from V and 4 from J; bases not matched to a gene: 6. The CDR3 runs to 16 residues. CDR1 SGDLS and CDR2 YYNGEE come from the germline V gene. Here the CDR3 DNA reads TGTGCCAGCAGCGTTTCAGTGGGACAGTATAATTCACCCCTCCACTTT. It codes for CASSVSVGQYNSPLHF.

This clone occurred once. The chain joins TRBV3-1 (or the pseudogene TRBV3-2) to TRBJ2-1; 14 nucleotides agree with TRBD2. From germline, CDR1 is LGHDT and CDR2 YNNKEL (reference sequence). The CDR3 consists of 15 residues. Losses at the gene ends were 4 bases for V and 8 bases for J; bases not matched to a gene: 4. CDR3 sequence reads: CASSRRLAGGDEQFF. CDR3 DNA sequence: TGTGCCAGCAGCCGGCGACTAGCGGGAGGGGATGAGCAGTTCTTC.

This rearrangement joins TRBV29-1 to TRBJ2-7; 7 nucleotides line up with TRBD2. Per germline, CDR1 SQVTM and CDR2 ANQGSEA. This CDR3 has 13 residues. The ends lost 6 bases at V and 0 bases at J; junction bases unmatched: 5. CDR3 residues: CSVASGDSYEQYF. CDR3 nucleotide sequence: TGCAGCGTCGCGAGCGGGGACTCCTACGAGCAGTACTTC.

The chain carries TRBV19 and TRBJ2-1; D possibly corresponds to TRBD2 (5 bases). CDR3 length: 12 amino acids. Germline loops: CDR1 LNHDA, CDR2 SQIVND (reference sequence). Trimming took 3 bases from V and 8 from J, leaving 8 bases between them. The CDR3 here is CASSMAGDEQFF. CDR3 nucleotides: TGTGCCAGTAGTATGGCCGGGGATGAGCAGTTCTTC. Drawing the rest from reference TRBV19 and TRBJ2-1, the complete variable domain is DGGITQSPKYLFRKEGQNVTLSCEQNLNHDAMYWYRQDPGQGLRLIYYSQIVNDFQKGDIAEGYSVSREKKESFPLTVTSAQKNPTAFYLCASSMAGDEQFFGPGTRLTVL.

The V gene is TRBV2, the J gene TRBJ2-2; D is possibly TRBD1 (6 bases). There are 14 residues in the CDR3. The germline V gene has CDR1 SNHLY and CDR2 FYNNEI. V was trimmed by 6 bases and J by 1 base, leaving 9 bases between them. DNA of the CDR3: TGTGCCAGCAGGGAGGACAGGAACACCGGGGAGCTGTTTTTT. Translated: CASREDRNTGELFF.

This CDR3 reads CASSLEDGISGNTIYF. DNA of the CDR3: TGCGCCAGCAGCTTGGAAGACGGGATCTCTGGAAACACCATATATTTT. The chain is built from TRBV5-1 and TRBJ1-3; D is unclear. Trimming removed 0 bases at V and 0 bases at J, with 10 bases between. Germline V lookup: CDR1 SGHRS, CDR2 YFSETQ. The CDR3 is made up of 16 amino acids.

The chain employs TRBV9 and TRBJ2-3; TRBD2 agrees at 8 bases. The V gene end was trimmed by 8 bases and the J gene end by 8 bases; junction bases not matched to a gene: 13. The CDR3 is 14 residues long. The germline gives CDR1 SGDLS, CDR2 YYNGEE. CDR3: CARLSGLVFGTQYF. CDR3 nucleotides: TGTGCCAGACTGTCGGGACTAGTTTTCGGTACGCAGTATTTT. Complete variable domain (other parts from reference TRBV9 and TRBJ2-3): DSGVTQTPKHLITATGQRVTLRCSPRSGDLSVYWYQQSLDQGLQFLIQYYNGEERAKGNILERFSAQQFPDLHSELNLSSLELGDSALYFCARLSGLVFGTQYFGPGTRLTVL.

CDR3 sequence (DNA): TGTGCCAGCAGTCTGGCCTCCGATACGCAGTATTTT. It specifies CASSLASDTQYF. The chain has TRBV28 and TRBJ2-3; no firm D call. CDR1 and CDR2 (germline): MDHEN, SYDVKM. This CDR3 is 12 amino acids long. Trimming stripped 5 bases from V and 6 bases from J, with 9 bases between.

Here the CDR3 reads CASSQEGGRLGGYTF. The CDR3 nucleotides read TGTGCCAGCAGCCAAGAGGGAGGCCGATTGGGTGGCTACACCTTC. The J gene is TRBJ1-2, the V gene TRBV14, with unresolved D. CDR1 is SGHDN, CDR2 FVKESK, per germline. The CDR3 has 15 residues. V shed 0 bases and J shed 7 bases, with 15 bases lying between them.

J is TRBJ1-6 and V is TRBV19; the match to TRBD1 covers 9 bases. This CDR3 has 15 amino acids. J gave up 7 bases and V 5 bases, and 6 bases lay outside the gene matches. In germline, CDR1 is LNHDA, CDR2 SQIVND (reference sequence). CDR3 sequence reads: CASSPTGGTNSPLHF. The CDR3 coding sequence is TGTGCCAGTAGTCCAACAGGGGGCACCAATTCACCCCTCCACTTT.

The V gene is TRBV4-2, the J gene TRBJ2-3, with 8 positions matching TRBD2. This CDR3 spans 16 amino acids. Germline CDR1 reads LGHNA; CDR2 reads YNFKEQ. V lost 3 bases and J lost 4; bases outside the gene matches: 9. The chain's CDR3 is CASSQDGGGQADTQYF. CDR3 bases: TGTGCCAGCAGCCAGGATGGCGGGGGGCAGGCAGATACGCAGTATTTT.

The rearrangement links TRBV7-2 to TRBJ2-1; 10 nucleotides align to TRBD2. The germline CDR1 and CDR2 sequences are SGHTA and FQGNSA. V shed 5 bases, J shed 3 bases, and the junction held 7 bases outside the gene matches. The CDR3 is 16 amino acids. The CDR3 nucleotides read TGTGCCAGCAGCCCGACCGGGACTAGCGACTACAATGAGCAGTTCTTC. Residues: CASSPTGTSDYNEQFF.

The V call is TRBV20-1, the J call TRBJ2-7; weak D call: TRBD2 (5 bases). V dropped 1 base and J dropped 12 bases, with 13 bases sitting between them. The CDR3 has 11 residues. The germline CDR1 and CDR2 sequences are DFQATT and SNEGSKA (reference sequence). The CDR3 sequence: CSARGGGGLYF. The CDR3 DNA reads TGCAGTGCTAGAGGGGGTGGAGGTTTGTACTTC.

V is TRBV25-1 and J is TRBJ2-1, with D possibly being TRBD1 (6 bases). The CDR3 sequence is 12 residues long. Trimming removed 6 bases from V and 7 bases from J, with 10 bases in between. Per the germline V gene, CDR1 is MGHDK and CDR2 is SYGVNS. The CDR3 DNA reads as TGTGCCAGCAGGGACAGAAATAATGAGCAGTTCTTC. It translates to CASRDRNNEQFF.

The J gene is TRBJ1-2, the V gene TRBV28; TRBD1 is a possible D gene (5 bases). Germline CDR1 is MDHEN and CDR2 is SYDVKM. The CDR3 totals 13 residues. Deletions cut 6 bases from V and 5 bases from J, with 13 bases between. The CDR3 sequence is CASRTRVGYGYTF. CDR3 nucleotides: TGTGCCAGCAGGACCAGGGTGGGTTATGGCTACACCTTC.

The J gene is TRBJ2-7, the V gene TRBV20-1; D is perhaps TRBD2 (6 bases). There are 13 residues in the CDR3. Germline-derived CDR1 and CDR2 are DFQATT and SNEGSKA (reference sequence). V lost 3 bases to trimming and J lost 5 bases, with 14 bases between them. As DNA, the CDR3 is TGCAGTGCTAGTCTCGGGAGTTACGACGAGCAGTACTTC. As protein: CSASLGSYDEQYF.

This chain connects TRBV4-2 to TRBJ2-1; 11 bases fit TRBD2. CDR1 LGHNA and CDR2 YNFKEQ come from the germline V gene. After removal of 0 bases from V and 6 bases from J, the junction contained 7 bases not matched to a gene. The CDR3 has 17 residues. This CDR3 is CASSQENLAGGFNEQFF. The CDR3 DNA follows: TGTGCCAGCAGCCAAGAGAACCTAGCGGGGGGTTTCAATGAGCAGTTCTTC.

As for this clone: This same CDR3 is encoded by further DNA sequences in the sample. This chain connects TRBV6-5 to TRBJ1-6; unclear D gene. Germline V gives CDR1 MNHEY, CDR2 SVGAGI. Trimming cost V 0 bases and J 0 bases, with 6 bases left between them. The CDR3 runs 16 residues. CDR3 DNA sequence: TGTGCCAGCAGTTACTCTGGGAGCTCCTATAATTCACCCCTCCACTTT. Translating gives CASSYSGSSYNSPLHF.

This clone has a single count. The chain joins TRBV18 to TRBJ2-1; D might be TRBD1 (6 bases). This CDR3 region has 14 residues. V dropped 3 bases and J dropped 6 bases, with 12 bases sitting between them. Germline V gene data show CDR1 as KGHSH and CDR2 as LQKENI. The CDR3 sequence: CASSPGTRSNEQFF. The CDR3 nucleotides read TGTGCCAGCTCACCCGGGACACGGTCCAATGAGCAGTTCTTC.

This clone has just one count. V is TRBV5-1 and J is TRBJ1-5; 10 nucleotides line up with TRBD1. V dropped 0 bases and J dropped 6; count of bases not matched to a gene: 3. CDR3 length: 15 amino acids. The germline CDR1 and CDR2 sequences are SGHRS and YFSETQ. The CDR3 region is CASSLEGQGSQPQHF. The CDR3 nucleotides are TGCGCCAGCAGCTTGGAGGGACAGGGGAGTCAGCCCCAGCATTTT.

A word on this clone: Other nucleotide sequences in the sample specify the same CDR3. The chain couples TRBV18 to TRBJ1-5; 7 bases are a match to TRBD1. V was pared by 2 bases and J by 1 base, with 2 bases of the junction left unmatched. Germline V CDR1 and CDR2: KGHSH, LQKENI. The CDR3 is 15 amino acids. Here the CDR3 DNA reads TGTGCCAGCTCACCATTGGGACAGAGCAATCAGCCCCAGCATTTT. It is translated as CASSPLGQSNQPQHF.

The genes are TRBV5-6 and TRBJ2-1; tentatively, D is TRBD1 (6 bases). The CDR3 is 12 residues long. V dropped 2 bases and J dropped 9 bases, with 9 bases sitting between them. Germline values: CDR1 SGHDT, CDR2 YYEEEE. The CDR3 coding sequence is TGTGCCAGCAGCTTTGGGGGCGGTGAGCAGTTCTTC. Translating it yields CASSFGGGEQFF.